This paragraph covers one TCR beta chain sequence. This entry comes from a study of blood T cell repertoires in COVID-19. On the study more broadly: Specimens from acute and convalescent COVID-19 originated in the United States, Italy and Spain. PBMCs, B-cell-depleted T cells, or T cells were the source of the cDNA or gDNA that made up the material.

In the authors' workflow: Amplified reference gene primers provided the basis for estimating nucleated cell counts. Generated by immunoSEQ multiplex PCR, the TCRdb table keeps only in-frame clones and is missing some. V and J calls and clone size follow that table, whereas D and trimming were derived from the DNA. The sample includes about 180,000 clones, around 89% of them seen just once. The CDR3 has 16 amino acids. V was trimmed by 0 bases and J by 5 bases, leaving 16 bases between them. Per germline, CDR1 SGHAT and CDR2 FQNNGV. Source material: peripheral blood. This sequence was found in a woman in her 30s with acute or convalescent COVID-19. This chain joins TRBV11-2 and TRBJ1-2; D gene ambiguous. The CDR3 is CASSLEPISPIYGYTF. The DNA of the CDR3 is TGTGCCAGCAGCTTAGAGCCAATCTCCCCTATTTATGGCTACACCTTC. Full variable domain (outside the CDR3, taken from reference TRBV11-2 and TRBJ1-2): EAGVAQSPRYKIIEKRQSVAFWCNPISGHATLYWYQQILGQGPKLLIQFQNNGVVDDSQLPKDRFSAERLKGVDSTLKIQPAKLEDSAVYLCASSLEPISPIYGYTFGSGTRLTVV.